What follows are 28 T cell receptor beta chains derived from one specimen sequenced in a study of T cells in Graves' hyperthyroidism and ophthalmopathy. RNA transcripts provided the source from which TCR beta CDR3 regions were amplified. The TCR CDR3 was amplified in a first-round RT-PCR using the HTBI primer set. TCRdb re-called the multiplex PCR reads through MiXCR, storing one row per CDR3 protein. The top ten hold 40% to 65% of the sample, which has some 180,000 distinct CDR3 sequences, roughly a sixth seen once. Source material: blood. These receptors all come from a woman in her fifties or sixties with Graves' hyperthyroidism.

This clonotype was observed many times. The CDR3 sequence: CASSYFGGRAYEQYF. The CDR3 DNA follows: TGTGCCAGCAGTTATTTCGGCGGGAGGGCCTACGAGCAGTACTTC. This sequence joins TRBV6-1 and TRBJ2-7, with TRBD2 matching 9 bases. The CDR3 contains 15 residues. Unmatched junction bases numbered 7, after V lost 5 bases and J lost 2 bases. Germline CDR1 reads MNHNS; CDR2 reads SASEGT.

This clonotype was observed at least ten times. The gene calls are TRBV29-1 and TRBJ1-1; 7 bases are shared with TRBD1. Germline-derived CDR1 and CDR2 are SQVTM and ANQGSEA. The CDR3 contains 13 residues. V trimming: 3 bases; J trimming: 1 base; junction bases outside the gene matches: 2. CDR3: CSVDRGWNTEAFF. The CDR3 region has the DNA TGCAGCGTTGACAGGGGGTGGAACACTGAAGCTTTCTTT.

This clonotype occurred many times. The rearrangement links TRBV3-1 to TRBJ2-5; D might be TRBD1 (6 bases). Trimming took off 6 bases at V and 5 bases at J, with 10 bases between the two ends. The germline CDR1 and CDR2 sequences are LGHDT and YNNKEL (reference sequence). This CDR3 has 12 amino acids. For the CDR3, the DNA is TGTGCCAGCAGACAGGGTAGGGAGACCCAGTACTTC. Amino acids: CASRQGRETQYF.

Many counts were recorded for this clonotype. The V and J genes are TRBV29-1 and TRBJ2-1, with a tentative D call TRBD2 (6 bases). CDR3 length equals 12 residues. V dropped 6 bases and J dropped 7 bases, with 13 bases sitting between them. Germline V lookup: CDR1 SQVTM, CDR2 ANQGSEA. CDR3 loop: CSVRLLANEQFF. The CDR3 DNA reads TGCAGCGTCCGCCTACTAGCTAATGAGCAGTTCTTC.

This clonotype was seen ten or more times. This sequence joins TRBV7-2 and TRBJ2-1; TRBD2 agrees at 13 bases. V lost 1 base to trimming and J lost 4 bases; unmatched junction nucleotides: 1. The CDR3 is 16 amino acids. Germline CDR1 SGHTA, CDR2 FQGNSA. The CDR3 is CASSLVGLAGYNEQFF. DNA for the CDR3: TGTGCCAGCAGCTTAGTGGGACTAGCGGGATACAATGAGCAGTTCTTC.

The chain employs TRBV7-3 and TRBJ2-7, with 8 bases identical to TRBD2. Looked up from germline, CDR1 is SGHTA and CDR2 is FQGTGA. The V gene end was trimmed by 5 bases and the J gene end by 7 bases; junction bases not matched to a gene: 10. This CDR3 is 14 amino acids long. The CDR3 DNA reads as TGTGCCAGCAGCCCCCAAGCGGGAGCGGGTGAGCAGTACTTC. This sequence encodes CASSPQAGAGEQYF.

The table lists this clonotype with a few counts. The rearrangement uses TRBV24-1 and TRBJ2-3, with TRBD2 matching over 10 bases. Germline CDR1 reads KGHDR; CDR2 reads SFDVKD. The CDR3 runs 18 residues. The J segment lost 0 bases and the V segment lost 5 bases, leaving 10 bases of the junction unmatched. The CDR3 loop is CATSGSSGGLRSTDTQYF. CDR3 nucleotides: TGTGCCACCAGTGGCTCTAGCGGGGGACTCCGTAGCACAGATACGCAGTATTTT.

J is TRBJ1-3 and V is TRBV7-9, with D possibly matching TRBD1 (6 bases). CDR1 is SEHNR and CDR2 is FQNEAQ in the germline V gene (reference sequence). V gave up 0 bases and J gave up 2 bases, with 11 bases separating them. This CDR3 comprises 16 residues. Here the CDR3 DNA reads TGTGCCAGCAGCTTAGCGCAGGGGTCTACTGGAAACACCATATATTTT. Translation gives CASSLAQGSTGNTIYF. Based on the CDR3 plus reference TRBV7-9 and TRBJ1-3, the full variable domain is DTGVSQNPRHKITKRGQNVTFRCDPISEHNRLYWYRQTLGQGPEFLTYFQNEAQLEKSRLLSDRFSAERPKGSFSTLEIQRTEQGDSAMYLCASSLAQGSTGNTIYFGEGSWLTVV.

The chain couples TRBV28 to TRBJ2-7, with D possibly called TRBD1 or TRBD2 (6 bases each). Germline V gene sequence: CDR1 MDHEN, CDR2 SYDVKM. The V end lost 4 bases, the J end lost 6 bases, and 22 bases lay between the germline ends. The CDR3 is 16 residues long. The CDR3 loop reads CASSYTRGAPAREQYF. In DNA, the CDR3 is TGTGCCAGCAGTTATACGAGGGGGGCGCCCGCCCGCGAGCAGTACTTC.

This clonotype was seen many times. CDR3 nucleotide sequence: TGTGCCAGCAGTTTCTCGACTAGCGGGAGGGCAGATACGCAGTATTTT. Encoded protein: CASSFSTSGRADTQYF. The rearrangement joins TRBV27 to TRBJ2-3; 14 nucleotides agree with TRBD2. The V gene end was trimmed by 3 bases and the J gene end by 4 bases; junction bases not matched to a gene: 3. CDR1 and CDR2 (germline): MNHEY, SMNVEV (reference sequence). This CDR3 contains 16 residues.

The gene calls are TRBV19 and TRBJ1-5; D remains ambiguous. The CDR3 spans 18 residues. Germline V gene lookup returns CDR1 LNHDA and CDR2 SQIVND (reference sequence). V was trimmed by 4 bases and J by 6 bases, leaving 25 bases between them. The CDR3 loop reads CASSTINWEERNGQPQHF. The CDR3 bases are TGTGCCAGTAGTACCATAAATTGGGAAGAGCGTAACGGTCAGCCCCAGCATTTT.

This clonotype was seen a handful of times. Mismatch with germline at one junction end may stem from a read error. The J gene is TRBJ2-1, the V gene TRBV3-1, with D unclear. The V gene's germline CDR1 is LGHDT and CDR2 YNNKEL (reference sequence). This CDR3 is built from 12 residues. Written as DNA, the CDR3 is TGTGCCAGCAGTCAAGCCGTCAATGAGCAGTTCTTC. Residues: CASSQAVNEQFF.

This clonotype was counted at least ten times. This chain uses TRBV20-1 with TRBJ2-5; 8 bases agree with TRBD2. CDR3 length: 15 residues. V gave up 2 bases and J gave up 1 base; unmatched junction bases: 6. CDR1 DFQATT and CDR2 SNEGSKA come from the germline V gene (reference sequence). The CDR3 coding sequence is TGCAGTGCTAGACCTGGACTAGCAGCCCAAGAGACCCAGTACTTC. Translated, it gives CSARPGLAAQETQYF.

CDR3 coding DNA: TGTGCCAGCAGTCCCCACGGGACAGGGGTTTCCCTTAACTATGGCTACACCTTC. Protein: CASSPHGTGVSLNYGYTF. V is TRBV6-2 or TRBV6-3 and J is TRBJ1-2; 10 bases are shared with TRBD1. This CDR3 region has 18 residues. The J segment lost 1 base and the V segment lost 5 bases, leaving 13 bases of the junction unmatched. Germline-derived CDR1 and CDR2 are MNHEY and SVGEGT.

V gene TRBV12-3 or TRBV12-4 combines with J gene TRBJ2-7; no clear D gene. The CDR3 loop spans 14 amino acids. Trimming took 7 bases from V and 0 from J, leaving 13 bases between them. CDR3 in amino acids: CASMTAWGSYEQYF. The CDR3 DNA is TGTGCCAGCATGACCGCGTGGGGCTCCTACGAGCAGTACTTC.

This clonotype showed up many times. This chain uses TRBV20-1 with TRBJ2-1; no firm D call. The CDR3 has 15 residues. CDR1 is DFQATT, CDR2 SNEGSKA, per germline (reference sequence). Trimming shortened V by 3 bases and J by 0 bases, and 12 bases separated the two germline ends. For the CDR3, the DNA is TGCAGTGCTAGTATGGCCCAGAGCTCCTACAATGAGCAGTTCTTC. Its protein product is CSASMAQSSYNEQFF.

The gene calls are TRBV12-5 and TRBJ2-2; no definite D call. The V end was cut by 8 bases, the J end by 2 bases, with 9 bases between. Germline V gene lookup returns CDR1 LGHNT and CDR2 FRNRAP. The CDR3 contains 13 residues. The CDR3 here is CASLSSNTGELFF. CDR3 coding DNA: TGTGCTAGTCTTTCGAGTAACACCGGGGAGCTGTTTTTT. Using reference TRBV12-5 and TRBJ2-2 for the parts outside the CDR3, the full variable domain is DARVTQTPRHKVTEMGQEVTMRCQPILGHNTVFWYRQTMMQGLELLAYFRNRAPLDDSGMPKDRFSAEMPDATLATLKIQPSEPRDSAVYFCASLSSNTGELFFGEGSRLTVL.

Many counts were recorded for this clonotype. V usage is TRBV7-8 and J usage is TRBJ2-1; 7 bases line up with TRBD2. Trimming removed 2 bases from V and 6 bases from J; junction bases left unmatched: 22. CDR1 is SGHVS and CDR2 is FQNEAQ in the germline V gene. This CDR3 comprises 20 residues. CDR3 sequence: CASSLFLKGAGRKTSNEQFF. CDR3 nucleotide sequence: TGTGCCAGCAGCTTATTCCTCAAGGGAGCCGGGAGGAAAACAAGCAATGAGCAGTTCTTC. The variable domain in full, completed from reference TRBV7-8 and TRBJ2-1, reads GAGVSQSPRYKVAKRGQDVALRCDPISGHVSLFWYQQALGQGPEFLTYFQNEAQLDKSGLPSDRFFAERPEGSVSTLKIQRTQQEDSAVYLCASSLFLKGAGRKTSNEQFFGPGTRLTVL.

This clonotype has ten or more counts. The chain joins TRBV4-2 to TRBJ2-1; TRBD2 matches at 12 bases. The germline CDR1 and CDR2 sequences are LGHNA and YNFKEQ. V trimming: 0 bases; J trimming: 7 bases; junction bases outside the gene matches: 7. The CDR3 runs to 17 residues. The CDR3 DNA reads TGTGCCAGCAGCCAAGAACCCCGACTAGCGGGGGCGAATGAGCAGTTCTTC. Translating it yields CASSQEPRLAGANEQFF.

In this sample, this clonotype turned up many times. Here the CDR3 DNA reads TGCGCCAGCAGCCACCGTAGCGGAAGCTCCTACAATGAGCAGTTCTTC. Translated, it gives CASSHRSGSSYNEQFF. The chain combines TRBV5-1 with TRBJ2-1, with D tentatively TRBD2 (6 bases). CDR1 is SGHRS, CDR2 YFSETQ, per germline. The CDR3 runs to 16 residues. V shed 4 bases and J shed 0 bases, with 14 bases lying between them.

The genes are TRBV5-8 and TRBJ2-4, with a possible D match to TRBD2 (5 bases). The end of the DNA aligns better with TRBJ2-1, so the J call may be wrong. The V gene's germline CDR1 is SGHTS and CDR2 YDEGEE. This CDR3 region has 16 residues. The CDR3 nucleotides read TGTGCCAGCAGTTACTTTAGCGTCGGAGCCAAAAACATTCAGTTCTTC. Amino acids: CASSYFSVGAKNIQFF.

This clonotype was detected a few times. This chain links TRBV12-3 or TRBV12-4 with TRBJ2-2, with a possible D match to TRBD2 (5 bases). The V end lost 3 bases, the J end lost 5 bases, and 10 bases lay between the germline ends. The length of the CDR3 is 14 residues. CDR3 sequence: CASSLNRGTGELFF. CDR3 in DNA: TGTGCCAGCAGTTTGAATCGGGGAACCGGGGAGCTGTTTTTT.

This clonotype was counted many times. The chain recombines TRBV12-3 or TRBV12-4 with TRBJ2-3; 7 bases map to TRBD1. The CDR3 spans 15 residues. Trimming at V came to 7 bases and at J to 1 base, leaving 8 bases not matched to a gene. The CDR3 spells CASTNRQGRTDTQYF. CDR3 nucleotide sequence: TGTGCCAGCACCAACCGACAGGGCCGCACAGATACGCAGTATTTT.

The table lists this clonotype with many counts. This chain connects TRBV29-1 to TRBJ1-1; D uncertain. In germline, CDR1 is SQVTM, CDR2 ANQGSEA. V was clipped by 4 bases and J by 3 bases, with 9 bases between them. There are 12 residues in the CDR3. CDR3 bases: TGCAGCGTTGCCCGGGGTCACACTGAAGCTTTCTTT. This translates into CSVARGHTEAFF.

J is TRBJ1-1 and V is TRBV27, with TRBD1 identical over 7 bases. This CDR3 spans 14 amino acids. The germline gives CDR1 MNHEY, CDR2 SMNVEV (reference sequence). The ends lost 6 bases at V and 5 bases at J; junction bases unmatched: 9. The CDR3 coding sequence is TGTGCCAGCAGCCAGACAGGGAGGAGGACTGAAGCTTTCTTT. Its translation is CASSQTGRRTEAFF.

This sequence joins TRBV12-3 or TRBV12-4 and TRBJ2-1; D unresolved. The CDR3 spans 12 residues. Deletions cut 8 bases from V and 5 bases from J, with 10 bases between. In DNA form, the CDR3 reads TGTGCCAGCCGGCCTAGGGACAATGAGCAGTTCTTC. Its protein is CASRPRDNEQFF.

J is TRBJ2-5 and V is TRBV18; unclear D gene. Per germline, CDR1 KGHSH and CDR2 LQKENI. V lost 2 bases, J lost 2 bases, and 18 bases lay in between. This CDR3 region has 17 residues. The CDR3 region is CASSPGVVALRQETQYF. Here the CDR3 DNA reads TGTGCCAGCTCACCAGGAGTCGTAGCTCTCCGACAAGAGACCCAGTACTTC.

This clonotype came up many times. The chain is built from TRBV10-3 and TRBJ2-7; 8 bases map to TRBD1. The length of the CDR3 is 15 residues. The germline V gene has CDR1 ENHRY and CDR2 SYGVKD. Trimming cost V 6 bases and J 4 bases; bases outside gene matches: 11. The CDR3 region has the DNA TGTGCCATCAGGAACCCCCGGGACAGGCTGTACGAGCAGTACTTC. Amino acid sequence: CAIRNPRDRLYEQYF.